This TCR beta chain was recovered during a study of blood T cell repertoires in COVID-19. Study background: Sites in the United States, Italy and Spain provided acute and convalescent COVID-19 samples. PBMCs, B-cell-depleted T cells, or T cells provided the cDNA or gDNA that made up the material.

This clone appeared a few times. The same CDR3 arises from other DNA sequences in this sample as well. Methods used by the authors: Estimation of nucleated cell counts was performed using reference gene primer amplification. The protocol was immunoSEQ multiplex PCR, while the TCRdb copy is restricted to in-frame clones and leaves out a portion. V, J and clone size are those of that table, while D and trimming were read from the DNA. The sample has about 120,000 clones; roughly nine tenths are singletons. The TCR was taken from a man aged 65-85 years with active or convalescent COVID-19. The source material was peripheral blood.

Here the CDR3 reads CASSLGGTYEQYF. The CDR3 region has the DNA TGCGCCAGCAGCTTGGGAGGGACCTACGAGCAGTACTTC. The V gene is TRBV5-1, the J gene TRBJ2-7, with D possibly being TRBD2 (5 bases). CDR3 size: 13 residues. V shed 0 bases and J shed 2 bases, with 6 bases lying between them. Looked up from germline, CDR1 is SGHRS and CDR2 is YFSETQ. Variable domain in full (rest from reference TRBV5-1 and TRBJ2-7): KAGVTQTPRYLIKTRGQQVTLSCSPISGHRSVSWYQQTPGQGLQFLFEYFSETQRNKGNFPGRFSGRQFSNSRSEMNVSTLELGDSALYLCASSLGGTYEQYFGPGTRLTVT.